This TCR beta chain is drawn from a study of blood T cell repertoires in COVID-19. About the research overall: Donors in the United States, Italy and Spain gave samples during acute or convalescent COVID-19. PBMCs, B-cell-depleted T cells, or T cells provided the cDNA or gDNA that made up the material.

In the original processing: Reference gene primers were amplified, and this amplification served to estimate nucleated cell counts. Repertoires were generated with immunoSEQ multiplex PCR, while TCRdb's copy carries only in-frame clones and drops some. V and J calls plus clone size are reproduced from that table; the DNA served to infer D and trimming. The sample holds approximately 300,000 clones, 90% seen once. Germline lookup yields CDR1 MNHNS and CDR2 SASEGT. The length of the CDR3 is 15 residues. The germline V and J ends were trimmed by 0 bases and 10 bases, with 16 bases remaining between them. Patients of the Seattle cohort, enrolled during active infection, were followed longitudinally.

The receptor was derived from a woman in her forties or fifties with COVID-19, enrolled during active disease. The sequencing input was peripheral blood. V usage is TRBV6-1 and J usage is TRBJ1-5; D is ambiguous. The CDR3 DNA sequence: TGTGCCAGCAGTGAAGCGCGGACTCCTGGTGGACCCCAGCATTTT. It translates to CASSEARTPGGPQHF.